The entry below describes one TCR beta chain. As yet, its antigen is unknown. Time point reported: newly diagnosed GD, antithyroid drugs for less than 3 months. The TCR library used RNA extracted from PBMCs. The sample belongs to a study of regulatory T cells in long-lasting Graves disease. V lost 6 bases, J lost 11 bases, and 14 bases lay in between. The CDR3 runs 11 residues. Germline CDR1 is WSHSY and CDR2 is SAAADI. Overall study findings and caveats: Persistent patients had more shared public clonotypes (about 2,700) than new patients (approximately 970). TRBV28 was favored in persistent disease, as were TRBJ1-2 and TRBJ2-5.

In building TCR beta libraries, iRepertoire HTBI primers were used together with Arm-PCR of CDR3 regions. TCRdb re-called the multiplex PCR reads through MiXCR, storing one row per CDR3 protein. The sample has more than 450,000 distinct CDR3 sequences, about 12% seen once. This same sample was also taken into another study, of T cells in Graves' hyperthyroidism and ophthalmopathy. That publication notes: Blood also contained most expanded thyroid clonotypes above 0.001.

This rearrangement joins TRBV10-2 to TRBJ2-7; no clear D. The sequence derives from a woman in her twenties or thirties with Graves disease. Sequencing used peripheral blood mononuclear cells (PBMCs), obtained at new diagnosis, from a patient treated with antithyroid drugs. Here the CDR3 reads CASRFGDWEYF. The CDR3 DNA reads TGCGCCAGCAGATTCGGCGACTGGGAGTACTTC.